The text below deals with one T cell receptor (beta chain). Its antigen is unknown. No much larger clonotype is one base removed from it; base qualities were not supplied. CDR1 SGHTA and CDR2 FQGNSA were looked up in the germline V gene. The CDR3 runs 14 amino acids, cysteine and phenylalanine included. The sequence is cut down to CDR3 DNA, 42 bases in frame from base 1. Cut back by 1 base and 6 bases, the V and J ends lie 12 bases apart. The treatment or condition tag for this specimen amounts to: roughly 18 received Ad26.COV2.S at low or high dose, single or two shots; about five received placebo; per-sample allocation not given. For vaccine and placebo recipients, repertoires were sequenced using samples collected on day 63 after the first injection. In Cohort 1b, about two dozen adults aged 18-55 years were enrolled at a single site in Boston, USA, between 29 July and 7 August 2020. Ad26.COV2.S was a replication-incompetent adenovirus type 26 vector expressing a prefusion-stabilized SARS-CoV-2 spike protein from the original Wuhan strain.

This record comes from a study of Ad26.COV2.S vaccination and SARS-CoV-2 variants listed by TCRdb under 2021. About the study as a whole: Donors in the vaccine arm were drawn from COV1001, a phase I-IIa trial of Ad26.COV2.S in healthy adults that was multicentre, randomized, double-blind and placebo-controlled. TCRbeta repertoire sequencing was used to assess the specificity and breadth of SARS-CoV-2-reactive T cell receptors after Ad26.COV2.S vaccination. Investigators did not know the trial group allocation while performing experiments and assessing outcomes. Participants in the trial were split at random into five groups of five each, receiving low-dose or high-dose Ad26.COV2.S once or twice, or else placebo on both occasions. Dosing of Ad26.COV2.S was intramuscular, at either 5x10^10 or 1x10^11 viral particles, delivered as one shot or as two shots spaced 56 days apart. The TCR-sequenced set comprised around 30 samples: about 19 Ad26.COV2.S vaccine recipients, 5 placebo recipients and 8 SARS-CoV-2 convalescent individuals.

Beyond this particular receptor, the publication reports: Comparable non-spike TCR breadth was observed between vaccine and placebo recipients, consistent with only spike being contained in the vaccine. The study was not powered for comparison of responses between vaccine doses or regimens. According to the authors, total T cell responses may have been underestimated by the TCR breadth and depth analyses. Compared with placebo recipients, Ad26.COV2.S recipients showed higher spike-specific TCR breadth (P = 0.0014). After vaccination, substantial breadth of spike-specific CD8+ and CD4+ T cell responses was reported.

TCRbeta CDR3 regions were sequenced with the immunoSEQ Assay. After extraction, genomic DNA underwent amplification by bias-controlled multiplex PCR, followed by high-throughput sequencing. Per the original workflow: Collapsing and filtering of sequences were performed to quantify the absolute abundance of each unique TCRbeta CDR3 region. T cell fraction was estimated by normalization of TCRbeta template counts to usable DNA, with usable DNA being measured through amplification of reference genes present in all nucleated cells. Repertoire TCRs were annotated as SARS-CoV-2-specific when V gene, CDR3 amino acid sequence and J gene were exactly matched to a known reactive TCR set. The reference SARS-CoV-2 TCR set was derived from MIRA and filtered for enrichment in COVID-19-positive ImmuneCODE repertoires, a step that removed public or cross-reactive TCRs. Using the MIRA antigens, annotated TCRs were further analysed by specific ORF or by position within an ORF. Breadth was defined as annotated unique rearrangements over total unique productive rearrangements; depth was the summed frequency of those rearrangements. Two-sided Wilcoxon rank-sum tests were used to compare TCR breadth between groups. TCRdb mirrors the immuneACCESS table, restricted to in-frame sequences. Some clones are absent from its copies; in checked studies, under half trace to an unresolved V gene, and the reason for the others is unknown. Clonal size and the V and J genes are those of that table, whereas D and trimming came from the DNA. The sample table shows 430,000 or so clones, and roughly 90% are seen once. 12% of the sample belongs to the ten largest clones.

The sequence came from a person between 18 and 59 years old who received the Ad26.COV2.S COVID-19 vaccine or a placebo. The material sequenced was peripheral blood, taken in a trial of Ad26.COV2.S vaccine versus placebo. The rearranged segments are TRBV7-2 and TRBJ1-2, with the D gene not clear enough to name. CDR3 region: CASSLDAGRHGYTF. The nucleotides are TGTGCCAGCAGCTTAGACGCCGGGAGGCATGGCTACACCTTC.